The sequence of this T cell receptor beta chain was determined in a study of blood T cell repertoires in COVID-19. Enrolled through a virtual design, the participants were between roughly 18 and 90 years of age and came from under 25 US areas. CDR3 size: 17 residues. The data were produced by immunoSEQ multiplex PCR, yet TCRdb's version contains in-frame clones alone and is incomplete. The sample records 200,000 to 300,000 clones, 65% to 90% being singletons. The sequence was obtained from a man aged 35-49 years who had recovered from COVID-19. Sequenced material: PBMCs or T cells enriched from blood (not recorded which). The chain has TRBV21-1 and TRBJ1-3; the table gives TRBD1 as D, unverified against the DNA. TRBV21-1 constitutes a pseudogene. CDR3 DNA: TGTGCCAGCAGCAATCTGGGGCATTGGTACTCTGGAAACACCATATATTTT. Protein: CASSNLGHWYSGNTIYF.